Below, 8 T cell receptor beta chains from the same sample are listed, as sequenced in a study of T cell changes during pregnancy in multiple sclerosis. The repertoire was sequenced with immunoSEQ multiplex PCR; TCRdb's copy has only in-frame clones and lacks some. Seen here are about 89,000 clones, 92% observed once, and the top ten hold about 2%. Specimen: peripheral blood, collected after pregnancy. These TCRs come from a female donor in good health, enrolled as a control in a pregnancy study.

The chain recombines TRBV5-1 with TRBJ2-1; TRBD2 might be the D (5 bases). CDR3 length: 14 amino acids. Germline CDR1 and CDR2: SGHRS and YFSETQ. The V and J ends lost 4 bases and 4 bases respectively, with 12 bases between them. CDR3 protein: CASSPSSGYNEQFF. As DNA, the CDR3 is TGCGCCAGCAGCCCGAGCTCGGGGTACAATGAGCAGTTCTTC. Filled out from reference TRBV5-1 and TRBJ2-1, the complete variable domain reads KAGVTQTPRYLIKTRGQQVTLSCSPISGHRSVSWYQQTPGQGLQFLFEYFSETQRNKGNFPGRFSGRQFSNSRSEMNVSTLELGDSALYLCASSPSSGYNEQFFGPGTRLTVL.

The gene calls are TRBV9 and TRBJ1-2; 8 bases are shared with TRBD1. The CDR3 has 15 amino acids. Unmatched junction bases numbered 12, after V lost 3 bases and J lost 8 bases. Germline V gives CDR1 SGDLS, CDR2 YYNGEE. The CDR3 sequence: CASSDRTGLKLGYTF. DNA of the CDR3: TGTGCCAGCAGCGACCGGACAGGGCTTAAATTGGGCTACACCTTC.

The chain combines TRBV5-1 with TRBJ2-3; D perhaps matches TRBD2 (5 bases). Looked up from germline, CDR1 is SGHRS and CDR2 is YFSETQ. The CDR3 has 14 residues. V was pared by 0 bases and J by 5 bases, with 10 bases between. CDR3 loop: CASSLGTGRDTQYF. The CDR3 DNA sequence: TGCGCCAGCAGCTTGGGGACTGGCCGAGATACGCAGTATTTT.

The genes are TRBV5-1 and TRBJ2-2; D uncertain. The ends were cut back, 4 bases at V and 2 bases at J, with 6 bases in the middle. The CDR3 loop spans 13 amino acids. The V gene's germline CDR1 is SGHRS and CDR2 YFSETQ. The CDR3 protein is CASSLLNTGELFF. The DNA of the CDR3 is TGCGCCAGCAGCCTGTTAAACACCGGGGAGCTGTTTTTT.

This chain joins TRBV19 and TRBJ2-5, with a weak D call TRBD2 (6 bases). Trimming left V 5 bases short and J 5 bases short, with 15 bases between. The CDR3 runs to 14 residues. Germline assignment: CDR1 LNHDA and CDR2 SQIVND (reference sequence). The CDR3 loop is CASSPRWRDETQYF. In DNA form, the CDR3 reads TGTGCCAGTAGTCCCCGGTGGAGGGACGAGACCCAGTACTTC.

This clone was seen a single time. This sequence joins TRBV7-8 and TRBJ1-1; D gene uncertain. CDR3 length: 14 residues. Germline-derived CDR1 and CDR2 are SGHVS and FQNEAQ. Trimming shortened V by 7 bases and J by 0 bases, and 12 bases separated the two germline ends. Here the CDR3 reads CASTGAVLNTEAFF. The CDR3 nucleotides are TGTGCCAGCACCGGAGCGGTGCTGAACACTGAAGCTTTCTTT.

This clone has just a few counts. The chain recombines TRBV25-1 with TRBJ1-1, with 9 bases fitting TRBD1. Per the germline V gene, CDR1 is MGHDK and CDR2 is SYGVNS. The CDR3 contains 14 residues. The V and J ends lost 6 bases and 1 base, in that order; junction bases with no gene match: 3. In DNA, the CDR3 is TGTGCCAGCAGCCCGGGACAGGGGAACACTGAAGCTTTCTTT. The encoded protein is CASSPGQGNTEAFF.

The chain joins TRBV14 to TRBJ2-1, with TRBD2 identical over 10 bases. The CDR3 runs to 13 residues. Per the germline V gene, CDR1 is SGHDN and CDR2 is FVKESK. Unmatched junction bases numbered 4, after V lost 6 bases and J lost 8 bases. The CDR3 protein is CASRVSGRYEQFF. The DNA for the CDR3 is TGTGCCAGCAGGGTTAGCGGGAGGTATGAGCAGTTCTTC.